This TCR beta chain was recovered during a study of human T cells and chemical hapten exposure. At the level of the study: Predominantly women, the patients had alopecia areata, totalis or universalis.

TCRdb reprocessed the RACE reads via MiXCR and lists one record per CDR3 protein. Of around 110,000 distinct CDR3 sequences listed, 12% were seen once; the top ten hold 1.3% to 1.5%. Deletions cut 1 base from V and 1 base from J, with 10 bases between. There are 15 residues in the CDR3. CDR1 and CDR2 from the germline V gene are DFQATT and SNEGSKA (reference sequence). General study results and limits: Expanded TCRs created a significantly greater count of big CDR3 similarity clusters than controls did. TCRs exceeding a frequency of 1 in 1000 stayed unchanged under DPC sensitization.

Time point noted: patch test 1, 2 weeks after DPC sensitization. Treatment specified: therapeutic diphenylcyclopropenone sensitization with weekly scalp DPC. In the case of this clonotype: Its antigen remains unknown.

The rearrangement uses TRBV20-1 and TRBJ2-2; maybe TRBD1 (5 bases). This sequence originates from a woman between 50 and 59 years old with alopecia areata. Some clones in this sample may be carry-over from other donors' samples. The sequencing used whole blood, collected in connection with sensitization to the hapten diphenylcyclopropenone (DPC). The CDR3 region has the DNA TGCAGTGCTAGAGTAAGGGGATGGAACACCGGGGAGCTGTTTTTT. Its translation is CSARVRGWNTGELFF.